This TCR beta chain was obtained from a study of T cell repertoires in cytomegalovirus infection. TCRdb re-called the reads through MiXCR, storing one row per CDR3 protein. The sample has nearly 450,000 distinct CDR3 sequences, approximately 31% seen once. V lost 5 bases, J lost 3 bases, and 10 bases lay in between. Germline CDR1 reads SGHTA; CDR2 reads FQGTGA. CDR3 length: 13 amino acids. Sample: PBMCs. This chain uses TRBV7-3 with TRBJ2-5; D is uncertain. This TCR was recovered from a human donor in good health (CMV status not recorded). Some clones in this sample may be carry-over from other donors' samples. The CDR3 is CASSPVAEETQYF. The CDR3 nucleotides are TGTGCCAGCAGCCCAGTGGCTGAAGAGACCCAGTACTTC.